The present T cell receptor (beta chain) was sequenced within a study of T cell responses to AZD1222 COVID-19 vaccine. About the research overall: Second-dose groups at about 4 or about 12 weeks were pooled.

Libraries were prepared by immunoSEQ multiplex PCR; TCRdb keeps only in-frame clonotypes and omits some of them. The sample shows 140,000 to 150,000 clones, just over 90% of them seen only once. The study, taken as a whole, reports: The number of AZD1222 recipients seropositive at baseline was only 5 to 7. Clonal diversity was possibly underestimated, and the donors were mostly white British, with more females.

The J segment lost 6 bases and the V segment lost 2 bases, leaving 5 bases of the junction unmatched. This CDR3 region has 15 residues. Per germline, CDR1 MDHEN and CDR2 SYDVKM. This clone was counted once. As yet, its antigen is unknown. V is TRBV28 and J is TRBJ2-4; 9 bases match TRBD1. Specimen: peripheral blood, collected on day 0 of AZD1222 vaccination. The receptor was isolated from an adult in good health. In nucleotides, the CDR3 is TGTGCCAGCAGTTTACCGGGACAGGGTCCAAACATTCAGTACTTC. Its protein is CASSLPGQGPNIQYF.